The rows below give T cell receptor beta chains drawn from one sample of a study of blood T cell repertoires in COVID-19. The protocol was immunoSEQ multiplex PCR, while the TCRdb copy is restricted to in-frame clones and leaves out a portion. The data hold 30,000 to 45,000 clones, with about 88% observed a single time. The specimen sequenced was peripheral blood. All receptors derive from a man between 65 and 85 years old with active COVID-19. CDR3s include the opening cysteine and the closing phenylalanine or tryptophan. A D gene is named only where the DNA matches it firmly. Some rows have no size entry. The others give once, few or many, or a class for an expanded clone.

J gene,clone size,V gene,D gene,CDR3 DNA,CDR3 protein
TRBJ1-6,.,TRBV6-1,TRBD1,TGTGCCAGCAGTGAATGGGGGACAGGGACTTCACCCCTCCACTTT,CASSEWGTGTSPLHF
TRBJ2-1,once,TRBV28,.,TGTGCCAATGCCCCCGCGGGCATTCTTACCTACAATGAGCAGTTCTTC,CANAPAGILTYNEQFF
TRBJ1-6,.,TRBV2,TRBD1,TGTGCCAGCAGCTACCTACAGGGGGCACGTTCACCCCTCCACTTT,CASSYLQGARSPLHF
TRBJ1-6,once,TRBV7-2,TRBD1,TGTGCCAGCAGCTTGCGGACAGGGATTAACTCCTATAATTCACCCCTCCACTTT,CASSLRTGINSYNSPLHF
TRBJ2-7,.,TRBV7-9,.,TGTGCCAGCAGCTTAGCGTTAGTGGTTGACAGTTCTTTTTACGAGCAGTACTTC,CASSLALVVDSSFYEQYF
TRBJ2-2,.,TRBV9,.,TGTGCCAGCAGCGTAGAAGGGGTGTACACCGGGGAGCTGTTTTTT,CASSVEGVYTGELFF
TRBJ1-4,.,TRBV28,.,TGTGCCAGCAGTTTAGGGCTGCTTAATGAAAAACTGTTTTTT,CASSLGLLNEKLFF
TRBJ2-6,.,TRBV2,.,TGTGCCAGCAGGAGCTCTGGGGCCAACGTCCTGACTTTC,CASRSSGANVLTF
TRBJ2-2,.,TRBV7-9,TRBD1,TGTGCCAGCAGCCCCCAGGGGGCCGGGGAGCTGTTTTTT,CASSPQGAGELFF
TRBJ2-3,once,TRBV19,.,TGTGCCAGTAGTCACCGCGGTCTACCCACAGATACGCAGTATTTT,CASSHRGLPTDTQYF
TRBJ2-4,.,TRBV5-6,.,TGTGCCAGCAGCTTGGTGTCGAGAACAGGTTCCAAAAACATTCAGTACTTC,CASSLVSRTGSKNIQYF
TRBJ2-2,.,TRBV2,TRBD1,TGTGCCAGCAGGGAGGACAGGGCGAACACCGGGGAGCTGTTTTTT,CASREDRANTGELFF
TRBJ1-4,.,TRBV5-6,TRBD1,TGTGCCAGCAGCTTGGGACAGGGGGAACTTAGTGAAAAACTGTTTTTT,CASSLGQGELSEKLFF
TRBJ1-2,.,TRBV28,TRBD1,TGTGCCAGCACGGGGGGGACAGGGGTCCCCTATGGCTACACCTTC,CASTGGTGVPYGYTF
TRBJ2-2,.,TRBV7-2,.,TGTGCCAGCAGCTTATTGGTGCTAGCTGCCGCGAGTGCCGGGGAGCTGTTTTTT,CASSLLVLAAASAGELFF
TRBJ1-2,.,TRBV4-1,TRBD1,TGCGCCAGCAGCCAAGGATGGGCCCGGGACAGGGGTCGGTATGGCTACACCTTC,CASSQGWARDRGRYGYTF
TRBJ1-5,.,TRBV28,TRBD1,TGTGCCAGCAGCCCCGGGACAGGGGGCAATCAGCCCCAGCATTTT,CASSPGTGGNQPQHF
TRBJ2-7,.,TRBV12-3/TRBV12-4,TRBD2,TGTGCCAGCAGGGTAGCGGGGAGATACGAGCAGTACTTC,CASRVAGRYEQYF
TRBJ2-7,once,TRBV27,TRBD1,TGTGCCAGCAGTTCACAGGGGGAGCAGTACTTC,CASSSQGEQYF
TRBJ2-3,.,TRBV2,TRBD2,TGTGCCAGCATTCCGAGCGGGAGTTTTGCAGATACGCAGTATTTT,CASIPSGSFADTQYF
TRBJ2-3,once,TRBV28,.,TGTGCCAGCAGTTTATTACCAGGGAAAGAAGGAGCAGATACGCAGTATTTT,CASSLLPGKEGADTQYF
TRBJ2-5,few,TRBV7-2,.,TGTGCCAGCAGCTTAAGAGGCAGTCGCGAGACCCAGTACTTC,CASSLRGSRETQYF
TRBJ2-1,.,TRBV18,TRBD2,TGTGCCAGCTCACCTGGGACTAGTCTTAATGAGCAGTTCTTC,CASSPGTSLNEQFF
TRBJ1-5,.,TRBV6-6,.,TGTGCCAGCAGCCGCCCTCAGGGTATAGCAATTCAGCCCCAGCATTTT,CASSRPQGIAIQPQHF
TRBJ1-5,few,TRBV30,.,TGTGCCTGGAGTAGTCAGACGGGAAACCAGCATTTT,CAWSSQTGNQHF
TRBJ1-2,.,TRBV5-4,.,TGTGCCAGCAGCTTAAGACCTACAGAGAGCTATGGCTACACCTTC,CASSLRPTESYGYTF
TRBJ1-4,.,TRBV5-6,.,TGTGCCAGCAGCCCGGCGGGAGTTGCTGCAACTAATGAAAAACTGTTTTTT,CASSPAGVAATNEKLFF
TRBJ2-5,.,TRBV10-3,TRBD2,TGTGCCATCAGTGGGACTAGCGGCCAAGAGACCCAGTACTTC,CAISGTSGQETQYF
TRBJ2-2,.,TRBV5-4,TRBD2,TGTGCCAGCAGCACAACAAGCGGGGGGCTAGGCACCGGGGAGCTGTTTTTT,CASSTTSGGLGTGELFF
TRBJ2-7,few,TRBV5-1,.,TGCGCCAGCAGCTACCAGGGAAACTCCTACGAGCAGTACTTC,CASSYQGNSYEQYF
TRBJ1-6,.,TRBV3-1/TRBV3-2,.,TGTGCCAGCAGCCAAGAGCAGCTAGTCTATAATTCACCCCTCCACTTT,CASSQEQLVYNSPLHF
TRBJ2-5,.,TRBV4-1,TRBD2,TGCGCCAGCAGCCCGAGATCGGGGGGAGAGACCCAGTACTTC,CASSPRSGGETQYF
TRBJ1-4,.,TRBV7-9,TRBD1,TGTGCCAGCAGCCCGACAGGGGGCGGTGAAAAACTGTTTTTT,CASSPTGGGEKLFF
TRBJ1-4,.,TRBV14,.,TGTGCCAGCAGCCAAGATAGCGGGGTAGCTAATGAAAAACTGTTTTTT,CASSQDSGVANEKLFF
TRBJ2-5,.,TRBV28,.,TGTGCCAGCAGTTTTACAGGCTTTGGGACCCAGTACTTC,CASSFTGFGTQYF
TRBJ1-6,.,TRBV2,.,TGTGCCAGCAGAGGACAGAGTAATTCACCCCTCCACTTT,CASRGQSNSPLHF
TRBJ1-6,.,TRBV19,TRBD1,TGTGCCAGTAAGAGTGGACAGGAAAATTCACCCCTCCACTTT,CASKSGQENSPLHF
TRBJ2-7,.,TRBV28,.,TGTGCCAGCAGTTCCGCCGGGTCCCAACACTACGAGCAGTACTTC,CASSSAGSQHYEQYF
TRBJ2-3,.,TRBV7-2,.,TGTGCCAGCAGCTTAGCGCTAGCCGATACGCAGTATTTT,CASSLALADTQYF
TRBJ1-5,.,TRBV7-2,.,TGTGCCAGCAGCTTCCGGCAGGGAAATCAGCCCCAGCATTTT,CASSFRQGNQPQHF
TRBJ1-1,few,TRBV27,.,TGTGCCAGCAAGTGGAGGGCCATGAACACTGAAGCTTTCTTT,CASKWRAMNTEAFF
TRBJ2-5,.,TRBV6-5,TRBD1,TGTGCCAGCAGTTCTGGGACAGACTTACAAGAGACCCAGTACTTC,CASSSGTDLQETQYF
TRBJ2-7,.,TRBV2,TRBD1,TGTGCCAGCAGGATCGACAGGGCATCCTACGAGCAGTACTTC,CASRIDRASYEQYF
TRBJ1-5,.,TRBV6-5,TRBD1,TGTGCCAGCAGCCGGGACAGGGGAGGGAATCAGCCCCAGCATTTT,CASSRDRGGNQPQHF
TRBJ2-1,.,TRBV2,.,TGTGCCAGCAGGAAGCCTGGAGGGGCGCAGTTCTTC,CASRKPGGAQFF
TRBJ2-7,few,TRBV28,.,TGTGCCAGCAGTTCCGACTACCCCCCCTACGAGCAGTACTTC,CASSSDYPPYEQYF
TRBJ2-7,.,TRBV5-1,.,TGCGCCAGCAGCTTGGATCCAGGTCCCTACGAGCAGTACTTC,CASSLDPGPYEQYF
TRBJ2-5,.,TRBV19,TRBD2,TGTGCCAGTAGTACTCGGGACTATCAAGAGACCCAGTACTTC,CASSTRDYQETQYF
TRBJ2-7,.,TRBV12-3/TRBV12-4,.,TGTGCCAGCAGTTTCACAGGGCTTTACGAGCAGTACTTC,CASSFTGLYEQYF
TRBJ1-5,few,TRBV12-3/TRBV12-4,TRBD1,TGTGCCAGCGGACAGGGTAACAATCAGCCCCAGCATTTT,CASGQGNNQPQHF
TRBJ1-6,.,TRBV6-5,TRBD1,TGTGCCGGGACAGGGGGAAGTTCCTATAATTCACCCCTCCACTTT,CAGTGGSSYNSPLHF
TRBJ2-2,.,TRBV7-2,TRBD2,TGTGCCAGCAGCTGGGAGGGGACTGGGGAGCTGTTTTTT,CASSWEGTGELFF
TRBJ2-7,.,TRBV11-2,.,TGTGCCAGCAGCTCGGGTGCCTACGAGCAGTACTTC,CASSSGAYEQYF
TRBJ1-5,.,TRBV27,TRBD1,TGTGCCAGCTCGACAGGGACCAATCAGCCCCAGCATTTT,CASSTGTNQPQHF
TRBJ2-2,.,TRBV6-5,.,TGTGCCAGCAGGCCGGGACACCAGAACACCGGGGAGCTGTTTTTT,CASRPGHQNTGELFF
TRBJ1-1,.,TRBV5-1,.,TGCGCCAGCAGCTTGACGGCCGGGATTGCTGAAGCTTTCTTT,CASSLTAGIAEAFF
TRBJ2-7,.,TRBV11-2,.,TGTGCCAGCAGCTGGGGCAGGGGTTGGTACGAGCAGTACTTC,CASSWGRGWYEQYF
TRBJ1-4,.,TRBV4-2,.,TGTGCCAGCAGCCAAACGCAAGGGGTGGGGAATGAAAAACTGTTTTTT,CASSQTQGVGNEKLFF
TRBJ2-7,.,TRBV11-2,TRBD2,TGTGCCAGCAGCCCACCGGGGAGGGCCTCCACTAGGGAGCAGTACTTC,CASSPPGRASTREQYF